Here is one TCR beta chain with its context. The data derive from a study of PD-L1 blockade in urothelial cancer. Trimming removed 4 bases from V and 5 bases from J; junction bases left unmatched: 11. Germline CDR1 SGHDT, CDR2 YYEEEE. There are 16 residues in the CDR3. This table comes from immunoSEQ multiplex PCR, and its TCRdb copy is limited to in-frame clones, with some not included. The top ten clones hold under 20% of a sample with approximately 51,000 clones, roughly 86% of them seen once. The V call is TRBV5-6, the J call TRBJ2-5; 10 bases map to TRBD1. This specimen consisted of PBMCs, obtained around atezolizumab (anti-PD-L1) treatment. The source is a man aged 60-69 years with urothelial cancer. The CDR3, as DNA: TGTGCCAGCAGCCCACAGACAGGGGGCGCCGGGGAGACCCAGTACTTC. This sequence encodes CASSPQTGGAGETQYF. The full variable domain, with the rest looked up from reference TRBV5-6 and TRBJ2-5, is DAGVTQSPTHLIKTRGQQVTLRCSPKSGHDTVSWYQQALGQGPQFIFQYYEEEERQRGNFPDRFSGHQFPNYSSELNVNALLLGDSALYLCASSPQTGGAGETQYFGPGTRLLVL.